The sequence of this T cell receptor (beta chain) was determined in a study of siplizumab effects on memory and regulatory T cells. Study-wide results and limits: Sequences that were alloreactive and traceable to unstimulated CD4+ memory cells were significantly reduced by siplizumab. No assignable naive or memory phenotype existed for roughly 80-97% of proliferating CD4+ or CD8+ clones.

Concerning this clone itself: Its target is not known.

Assaying covered roughly 92,000 TCR templates per sample. The protocol was immunoSEQ multiplex PCR, while the TCRdb copy is restricted to in-frame clones and leaves out a portion. This sample has roughly 92,000 clones, with around 94% found just once. Germline V CDR1 and CDR2: SGHRS, YFSETQ. The CDR3 runs 13 residues. The V end lost 0 bases, the J end lost 5 bases, and 6 bases lay between the germline ends. The sequence came from a human donor in good health. Specimen: non-Treg CD4+ T cells sorted from blood. The chain has TRBV5-1 and TRBJ2-1; D uncertain. In DNA form, the CDR3 reads TGCGCCAGCAGCTTGGCTGGACACAATGAGCAGTTCTTC. It is translated as CASSLAGHNEQFF.